One T cell receptor beta chain is described in this entry. This entry comes from a study of blood T cell repertoires in COVID-19. Study-wide background: In each case, the material was cDNA or gDNA derived from T cells, B-cell-depleted T cells, or PBMCs.

In the study's own analysis: Estimation of nucleated cell counts relied on the amplification of reference gene primers. Sequenced by immunoSEQ multiplex PCR; TCRdb stores in-frame clones only, minus some. V and J calls plus clone size are reproduced from that table; the DNA served to infer D and trimming. The profile covers some 280,000 clones, with 86% appearing a single time and 3% taken by the ten largest. There are 15 residues in the CDR3. V shed 0 bases and J shed 4 bases, with 13 bases lying between them. Germline CDR1 reads SGHNT; CDR2 reads YYREEE (reference sequence). The specimen sequenced was peripheral blood. The sequence was obtained from a woman in her 30s with active or convalescent COVID-19. The V and J genes are TRBV5-4 and TRBJ1-2; tentatively, D is TRBD1 (5 bases). CDR3 bases: TGTGCCAGCAGCTTGGGATCCGGGCAGGGCTATGGCTACACCTTC. The encoded protein is CASSLGSGQGYGYTF.